This TCR beta chain was recovered during a study of blood T cell repertoires in COVID-19. Only in-frame clones appear in the TCRdb table, and some are missing; sequencing was by immunoSEQ multiplex PCR. Of around 66,000 clones in the sample, around 80% were seen once. Germline CDR1 reads SGHTA; CDR2 reads FQGNSA. Trimming removed 5 bases from V and 6 bases from J; junction bases left unmatched: 8. The CDR3 totals 16 residues. Source material: peripheral blood. This chain uses TRBV7-2 with TRBJ1-5, with TRBD1 identical over 12 bases. The clonotype was recovered from a human donor in a cohort sampled during active COVID-19. The CDR3 sequence is CASSPGDRGRGQPQHF. For the CDR3, the DNA is TGTGCCAGCAGCCCCGGGGACAGGGGGCGAGGTCAGCCCCAGCATTTT.